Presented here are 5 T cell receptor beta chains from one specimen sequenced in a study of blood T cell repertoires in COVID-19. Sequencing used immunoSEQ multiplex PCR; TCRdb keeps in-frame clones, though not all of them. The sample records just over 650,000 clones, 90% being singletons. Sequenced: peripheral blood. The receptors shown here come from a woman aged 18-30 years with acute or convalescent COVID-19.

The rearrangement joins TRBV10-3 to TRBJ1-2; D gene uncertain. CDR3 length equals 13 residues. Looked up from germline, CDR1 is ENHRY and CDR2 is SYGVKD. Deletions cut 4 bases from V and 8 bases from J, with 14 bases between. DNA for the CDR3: TGTGCCATCAGTGGCGAAGTTTCACTCGGCTACACCTTC. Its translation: CAISGEVSLGYTF.

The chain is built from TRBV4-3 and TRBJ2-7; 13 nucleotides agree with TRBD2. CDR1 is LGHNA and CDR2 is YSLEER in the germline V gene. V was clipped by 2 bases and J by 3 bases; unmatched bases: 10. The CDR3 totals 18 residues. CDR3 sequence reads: CASSQKDLRTSGGYEQYF. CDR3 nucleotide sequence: TGCGCCAGCAGCCAAAAGGATCTGAGGACTAGCGGGGGCTACGAGCAGTACTTC.

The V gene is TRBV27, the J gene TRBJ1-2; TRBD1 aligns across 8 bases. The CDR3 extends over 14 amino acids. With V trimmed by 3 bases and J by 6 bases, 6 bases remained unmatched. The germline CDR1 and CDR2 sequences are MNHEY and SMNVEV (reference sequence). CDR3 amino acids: CASSFTGGGNGYTF. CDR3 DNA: TGTGCCAGCAGTTTCACAGGGGGAGGGAATGGCTACACCTTC.

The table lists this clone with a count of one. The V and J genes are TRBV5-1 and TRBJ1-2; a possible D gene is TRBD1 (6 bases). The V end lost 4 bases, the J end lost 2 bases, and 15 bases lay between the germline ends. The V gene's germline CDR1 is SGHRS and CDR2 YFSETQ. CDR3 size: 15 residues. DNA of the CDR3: TGCGCCAGCAGCCCCGGGACACCCAGAAACTATGGCTACACCTTC. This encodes CASSPGTPRNYGYTF.

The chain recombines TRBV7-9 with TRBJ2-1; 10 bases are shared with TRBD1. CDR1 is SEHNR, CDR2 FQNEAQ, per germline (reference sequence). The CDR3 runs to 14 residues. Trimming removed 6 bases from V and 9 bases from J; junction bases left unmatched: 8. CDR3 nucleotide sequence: TGTGCCAGCAGTTATCGGACAGGGGGTGGTGAGCAGTTCTTC. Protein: CASSYRTGGGEQFF.